This T cell receptor beta chain is drawn from a study of blood T cell repertoires in COVID-19. The assay was immunoSEQ multiplex PCR, and TCRdb's table has in-frame clones only and misses some. The sample holds over 35,000 clones; approximately 80% are singletons and the top ten take under 30%. V lost 0 bases, J lost 8 bases, and 18 bases stayed unmatched. The CDR3 is 19 amino acids. Germline loops: CDR1 LGHNA, CDR2 YSLEER. The material sequenced was peripheral blood. The sequence derives from a human donor with acute or convalescent COVID-19. The donor label of this sample is uncertain. This sequence joins TRBV4-3 and TRBJ1-4; 7 bases are a match to TRBD1. The CDR3 loop is CASSQEIGGGAPLWEKLFF. The CDR3 DNA is TGCGCCAGCAGCCAAGAGATCGGAGGGGGCGCCCCCCTTTGGGAAAAACTGTTTTTT.